This T cell receptor (beta chain) was found in a study of CXCR3-negative and CXCR3-positive naive CD8 T cells. Details on this clonotype: What it binds is not known.

The sorter processed each CD8+ T cell subset in triplicate at about 300,000 cells apiece. The CD45RO-CCR7+CD27+CD95- phenotype denoted naive CD8+ T cells. The CDR3 contains 13 residues. Germline V CDR1 and CDR2: LNHDA, SQIVND (reference sequence). Study outcomes and limitations: Naive CXCR3-negative cells resembled naive CXCR3-positive cells in TRBV-TRBJ usage; memory cells differed. Diversity ran similarly high across both naive subsets but far lower in memory CD8+ cells. Naive cells positive for CXCR3 carried more hydrophobic TRB CDR3s than CXCR3-negative ones.

Carrying UMI labels, the TRB cDNA libraries were prepared through 5' RACE. TCRdb reanalyzed the 5' RACE reads, giving one entry per CDR3 protein sequence and no DNA. This sample's clone table lists some 47,000 distinct CDR3 sequences. The source material was naive CXCR3+ CD8+ T cells from blood. As to subset: CD45RO-CCR7+CD27+CD95- naive CD8+ T cells expressing CXCR3 (TNR3+). This chain links TRBV19 with TRBJ1-6; TCRdb's D call, TRBD1, is unchecked because there is no DNA. This TCR derives from a human donor in good health. Some clones in this sample may be carry-over from other donors' samples. The chain's CDR3 is CASRGQAYSPLHF.